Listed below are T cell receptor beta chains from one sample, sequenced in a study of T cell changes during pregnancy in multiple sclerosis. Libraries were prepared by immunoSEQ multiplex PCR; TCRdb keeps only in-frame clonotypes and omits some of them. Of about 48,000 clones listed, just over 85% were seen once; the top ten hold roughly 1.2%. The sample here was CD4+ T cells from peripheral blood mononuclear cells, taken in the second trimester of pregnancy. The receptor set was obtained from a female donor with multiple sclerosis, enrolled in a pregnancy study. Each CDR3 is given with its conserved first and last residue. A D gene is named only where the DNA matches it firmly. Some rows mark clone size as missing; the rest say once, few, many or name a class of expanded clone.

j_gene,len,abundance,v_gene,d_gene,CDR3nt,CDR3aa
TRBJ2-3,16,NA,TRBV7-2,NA,TGTGCCAGCAGCTCCAGTCTAGCATCCTGGGGAGATACGCAGTATTTT,CASSSSLASWGDTQYF
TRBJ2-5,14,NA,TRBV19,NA,TGTGCCAGTAGTAGGCTAGCCAAAGAAGAGACCCAGTACTTC,CASSRLAKEETQYF
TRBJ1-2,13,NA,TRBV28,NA,TGTGCCAGCAGTGTCAGCAGGGTCTTGGGCTACACCTTC,CASSVSRVLGYTF
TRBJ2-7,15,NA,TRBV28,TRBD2,TGTGCCAGCAGAACCTCTAGCGGAAATACCTACGAGCAGTACTTC,CASRTSSGNTYEQYF
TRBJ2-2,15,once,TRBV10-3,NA,TGTGCCATCAGTGATGGACGGGGGAACACCGGGGAGCTGTTTTTT,CAISDGRGNTGELFF
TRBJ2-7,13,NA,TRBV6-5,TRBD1,TGTGCCAGCAAGACAGGGGAGACTTACGAGCAGTACTTC,CASKTGETYEQYF
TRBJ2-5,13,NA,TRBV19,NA,TGTGCCAGTAGCCAACAGGGGGGGGAGACCCAGTACTTC,CASSQQGGETQYF
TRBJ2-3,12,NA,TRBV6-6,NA,TGTGCCAGCGAGGGCCGGGCAGATACGCAGTATTTT,CASEGRADTQYF
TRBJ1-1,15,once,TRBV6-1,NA,TGTGCCAGCAGTGAAGCTGGACACCTAAACACTGAAGCTTTCTTT,CASSEAGHLNTEAFF
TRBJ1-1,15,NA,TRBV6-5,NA,TGTGCCAGCACCCCGATTAATCGAGGAAACACTGAAGCTTTCTTT,CASTPINRGNTEAFF
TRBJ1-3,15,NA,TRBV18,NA,TGTGCCAGCTCACGGGGCAGGGGCCCTGGAAACACCATATATTTT,CASSRGRGPGNTIYF
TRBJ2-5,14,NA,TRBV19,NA,TGTGCCAGTAGTATCCGTCCACAACAAGAGACCCAGTACTTC,CASSIRPQQETQYF
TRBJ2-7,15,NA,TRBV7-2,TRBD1,TGTGCCAGCAGCCAGGGGGCAGGGATGGGATACGAGCAGTACTTC,CASSQGAGMGYEQYF
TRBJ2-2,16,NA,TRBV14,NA,TGTGCCAGCAGCCGATTGACCGGGTCACACACCGGGGAGCTGTTTTTT,CASSRLTGSHTGELFF
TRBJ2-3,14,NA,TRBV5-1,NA,TGCGCCAGCAGCAAGGGACTTAACACAGATACGCAGTATTTT,CASSKGLNTDTQYF
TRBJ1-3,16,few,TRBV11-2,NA,TGTGCCAGCAGCTCGGATCCCGGGAGCTCTGGAAACACCATATATTTT,CASSSDPGSSGNTIYF
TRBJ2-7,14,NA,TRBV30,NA,TGTGCCTGGGAGAGGACAGTATCCTCCTACGAGCAGTACTTC,CAWERTVSSYEQYF
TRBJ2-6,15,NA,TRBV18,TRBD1,TGTGCCAGCTCATCAACAGGGGCCGGGGCCAACGTCCTGACTTTC,CASSSTGAGANVLTF
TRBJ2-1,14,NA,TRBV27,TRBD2,TGTGCCAGCAGGGTAGCGGGAGTGGGCAATGAGCAGTTCTTC,CASRVAGVGNEQFF
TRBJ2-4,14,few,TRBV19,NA,TGTGCCAAAGAGGGAAAATTAGCCAAAAACATTCAGTACTTC,CAKEGKLAKNIQYF
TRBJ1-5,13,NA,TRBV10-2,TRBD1,TGCGCCAGCAGTGCGACAGGGGATCAGCCCCAGCATTTT,CASSATGDQPQHF
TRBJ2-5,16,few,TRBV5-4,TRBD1,TGTGCCAGCACCCCACTCCCGGGACAGGGGCAAGAGACCCAGTACTTC,CASTPLPGQGQETQYF